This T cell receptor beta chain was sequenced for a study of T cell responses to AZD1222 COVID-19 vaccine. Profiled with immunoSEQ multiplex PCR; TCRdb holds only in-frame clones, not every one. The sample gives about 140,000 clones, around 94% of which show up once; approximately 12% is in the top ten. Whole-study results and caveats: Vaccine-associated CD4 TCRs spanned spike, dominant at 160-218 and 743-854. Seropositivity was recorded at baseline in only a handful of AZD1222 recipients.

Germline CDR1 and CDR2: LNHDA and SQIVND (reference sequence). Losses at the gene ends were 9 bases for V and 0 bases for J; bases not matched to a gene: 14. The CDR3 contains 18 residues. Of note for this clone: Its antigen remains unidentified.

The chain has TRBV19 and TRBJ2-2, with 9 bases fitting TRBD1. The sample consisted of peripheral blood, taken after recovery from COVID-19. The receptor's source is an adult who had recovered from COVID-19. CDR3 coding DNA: TGTGCCAGGAGACCGGGACAGGGTATGCTCGCGAACACCGGGGAGCTGTTTTTT. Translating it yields CARRPGQGMLANTGELFF.